The 13 T cell receptor beta chains below all came from one sample that was sequenced in a study of monozygotic twins with inflammatory bowel disease. From its re-call of the 5' RACE reads, TCRdb lists each CDR3 protein once, without DNA. The listing records approximately 100,000 distinct CDR3 sequences. Specimen: blood. These receptors were taken from a human donor with ulcerative colitis or Crohn's disease, or a healthy co-twin of an affected twin (not recorded which).

The chain carries TRBV11-2 and TRBJ1-1; with no DNA, the TCRdb D assignment of TRBD1 cannot be verified. The CDR3 is 15 residues long. CDR1 is SGHAT, CDR2 FQNNGV, per germline. The CDR3 is CASSAPRGRNTEAFF.

V is TRBV24-1 and J is TRBJ2-5; TCRdb names TRBD1, which stays unverified in the absence of DNA. CDR1 KGHDR and CDR2 SFDVKD come from the germline V gene. The CDR3 spans 15 residues. CDR3 loop: CATSDTGGWQETQYF.

The chain employs TRBV7-7 and TRBJ2-1; without DNA, the TCRdb call of TRBD1 cannot be checked. Germline V lookup: CDR1 SSHAT, CDR2 FNYEAQ (reference sequence). This CDR3 comprises 15 residues. CDR3: CASSSGTGNYNEQFF.

This rearrangement joins TRBV4-3 to TRBJ2-6. The CDR3 extends over 18 amino acids. The germline CDR1 and CDR2 sequences are LGHNA and YSLEER. The CDR3 sequence: CASSLRASSGSGANVLTF.

The CDR3 reads CASSEAGTGAYNEQFF. The V call is TRBV11-3, the J call TRBJ2-1; the TCRdb D gene call, TRBD1, has no DNA to confirm it. CDR3 length: 16 amino acids. From germline, CDR1 is SGHNT and CDR2 YENEEA.

The chain has TRBV20-1 and TRBJ2-7; TCRdb calls TRBD2, which cannot be checked without DNA. The CDR3 sequence is 14 residues long. CDR1 is DFQATT and CDR2 is SNEGSKA in the germline V gene (reference sequence). This CDR3 reads CSAALLSLYYEQYF.

The V call is TRBV20-1, the J call TRBJ2-5; TCRdb names TRBD2, which stays unverified in the absence of DNA. The CDR3 is 16 residues long. The germline V gene has CDR1 DFQATT and CDR2 SNEGSKA (reference sequence). The CDR3 is CSATRGATKGGETQYF.

This chain uses TRBV30 with TRBJ2-1. Germline CDR1 GTSNPN, CDR2 SVGIG (reference sequence). The CDR3 is made up of 13 amino acids. The CDR3 sequence is CAWSVNLGGEQFF.

The chain has TRBV20-1 and TRBJ1-4; no DNA is available, so the TRBD1 call from TCRdb remains unchecked. This CDR3 contains 16 residues. Germline V lookup: CDR1 DFQATT, CDR2 SNEGSKA (reference sequence). The CDR3 reads CSARDPVGQGYEKLFF.

The chain's CDR3 is CASSQDQRGRKNIQYF. This chain links TRBV4-3 with TRBJ2-4; TCRdb names TRBD1, which stays unverified in the absence of DNA. CDR3 length equals 16 residues. Germline CDR1 and CDR2: LGHNA and YSLEER.

The chain's CDR3 is CATTGLAGKGSYNEQFF. The V and J genes are TRBV6-2 or TRBV6-3 and TRBJ2-1; the D call of TRBD2 rests on TCRdb alone, since no DNA is present to check it. The germline CDR1 and CDR2 sequences are MNHEY and SVGEGT. The CDR3 sequence is 17 residues long.

This rearrangement joins TRBV7-9 to TRBJ1-5; TCRdb outputs TRBD1, but without DNA this stays unchecked. The CDR3 consists of 15 residues. Germline loops: CDR1 SEHNR, CDR2 FQNEAQ (reference sequence). Here the CDR3 reads CASSPGTGIDQPQHF.

The gene calls are TRBV27 and TRBJ2-3; TCRdb designates TRBD2, a call that cannot be tested without DNA. CDR1 is MNHEY, CDR2 SMNVEV, per germline (reference sequence). This CDR3 is built from 16 residues. CDR3 amino acids: CASTRASGFSTDTQYF.